The 7 T cell receptor beta chains given below trace back to one sample, sequenced in a study of T cells after yellow fever vaccination. MiXCR, run by TCRdb on the 5' RACE reads, gives a single entry per CDR3 protein. The table shows roughly 240,000 distinct CDR3 sequences, with around 6.7% occurring only once. The input for sequencing was CD4+ T cells sorted from PBMCs, taken on the day of the yellow fever booster vaccination. The receptor source for this set is a young man who received the YFV17D yellow fever vaccine.

The chain combines TRBV5-1 with TRBJ1-2; 8 positions match TRBD1. With 1 base clipped from V and 3 bases from J, the junction kept 2 bases outside the gene matches. Germline lookup yields CDR1 SGHRS and CDR2 YFSETQ. The CDR3 has 14 amino acids. CDR3 amino acids: CASSLMDRDYGYTF. DNA for the CDR3: TGCGCCAGCAGCTTGATGGACAGGGACTATGGCTACACCTTC.

The chain recombines TRBV28 with TRBJ1-4; tentatively, D is TRBD1 (6 bases). Trimming cost V 5 bases and J 1 base, with 11 bases left between them. In germline, CDR1 is MDHEN, CDR2 SYDVKM. The CDR3 runs 15 residues. The DNA for the CDR3 is TGTGCCAGCAGTGTCTCAGGGGAAACTAATGAAAAACTGTTTTTT. It translates to CASSVSGETNEKLFF.

This clonotype appeared a few times. This chain uses TRBV30 with TRBJ2-4, with D uncertain. The CDR3 length is 15 residues. Deletions cut 6 bases from V and 0 bases from J, with 15 bases between. Germline CDR1 GTSNPN, CDR2 SVGIG (reference sequence). CDR3 nucleotides: TGTGCCTGCGTCCCGGGCAGATTAGCCAAAAACATTCAGTACTTC. Translated, it gives CACVPGRLAKNIQYF.

This clonotype has only a few counts. CDR3 bases: TGTGCCAGCAGCCTGTGGGGCAGGGGAGGAAACACCATATATTTT. Protein sequence: CASSLWGRGGNTIYF. The chain joins TRBV14 to TRBJ1-3; D is perhaps TRBD1 (6 bases). Germline V CDR1 and CDR2: SGHDN, FVKESK. Trimming took 4 bases from V and 4 from J, leaving 14 bases between them. The CDR3 runs 15 residues.

This sequence joins TRBV2 and TRBJ1-6; 9 bases agree with TRBD1. Germline V gene data show CDR1 as SNHLY and CDR2 as FYNNEI. V was pared by 8 bases and J by 8 bases, with 4 bases of the junction left unmatched. The CDR3 contains 13 residues. The CDR3 DNA reads as TGTGCCAGCGGTCGGACAGGGGATTCACCCCTCCACTTT. Its protein product is CASGRTGDSPLHF.

This clonotype was detected many times. J is TRBJ1-2 and V is TRBV6-2 or TRBV6-3; 7 bases align to TRBD1. J was trimmed by 2 bases and V by 6 bases; bases with no gene match: 12. The CDR3 has 16 residues. The germline V gene encodes CDR1 MNHEY and CDR2 SVGEGT. The CDR3: CASRPDRAQLNYGYTF. The CDR3 nucleotides read TGTGCCAGCAGACCAGACAGGGCCCAGCTAAACTATGGCTACACCTTC.

The chain employs TRBV5-1 and TRBJ2-3, with a tentative D call TRBD2 (5 bases). CDR3 size: 16 residues. The V gene lost 5 bases and the J gene lost 0 bases, with 16 bases spanning the gap. Germline-derived CDR1 and CDR2 are SGHRS and YFSETQ. This CDR3 reads CASRVNAGRSTDTQYF. The DNA of the CDR3 is TGCGCCAGCAGAGTCAACGCGGGCCGGAGCACAGATACGCAGTATTTT.